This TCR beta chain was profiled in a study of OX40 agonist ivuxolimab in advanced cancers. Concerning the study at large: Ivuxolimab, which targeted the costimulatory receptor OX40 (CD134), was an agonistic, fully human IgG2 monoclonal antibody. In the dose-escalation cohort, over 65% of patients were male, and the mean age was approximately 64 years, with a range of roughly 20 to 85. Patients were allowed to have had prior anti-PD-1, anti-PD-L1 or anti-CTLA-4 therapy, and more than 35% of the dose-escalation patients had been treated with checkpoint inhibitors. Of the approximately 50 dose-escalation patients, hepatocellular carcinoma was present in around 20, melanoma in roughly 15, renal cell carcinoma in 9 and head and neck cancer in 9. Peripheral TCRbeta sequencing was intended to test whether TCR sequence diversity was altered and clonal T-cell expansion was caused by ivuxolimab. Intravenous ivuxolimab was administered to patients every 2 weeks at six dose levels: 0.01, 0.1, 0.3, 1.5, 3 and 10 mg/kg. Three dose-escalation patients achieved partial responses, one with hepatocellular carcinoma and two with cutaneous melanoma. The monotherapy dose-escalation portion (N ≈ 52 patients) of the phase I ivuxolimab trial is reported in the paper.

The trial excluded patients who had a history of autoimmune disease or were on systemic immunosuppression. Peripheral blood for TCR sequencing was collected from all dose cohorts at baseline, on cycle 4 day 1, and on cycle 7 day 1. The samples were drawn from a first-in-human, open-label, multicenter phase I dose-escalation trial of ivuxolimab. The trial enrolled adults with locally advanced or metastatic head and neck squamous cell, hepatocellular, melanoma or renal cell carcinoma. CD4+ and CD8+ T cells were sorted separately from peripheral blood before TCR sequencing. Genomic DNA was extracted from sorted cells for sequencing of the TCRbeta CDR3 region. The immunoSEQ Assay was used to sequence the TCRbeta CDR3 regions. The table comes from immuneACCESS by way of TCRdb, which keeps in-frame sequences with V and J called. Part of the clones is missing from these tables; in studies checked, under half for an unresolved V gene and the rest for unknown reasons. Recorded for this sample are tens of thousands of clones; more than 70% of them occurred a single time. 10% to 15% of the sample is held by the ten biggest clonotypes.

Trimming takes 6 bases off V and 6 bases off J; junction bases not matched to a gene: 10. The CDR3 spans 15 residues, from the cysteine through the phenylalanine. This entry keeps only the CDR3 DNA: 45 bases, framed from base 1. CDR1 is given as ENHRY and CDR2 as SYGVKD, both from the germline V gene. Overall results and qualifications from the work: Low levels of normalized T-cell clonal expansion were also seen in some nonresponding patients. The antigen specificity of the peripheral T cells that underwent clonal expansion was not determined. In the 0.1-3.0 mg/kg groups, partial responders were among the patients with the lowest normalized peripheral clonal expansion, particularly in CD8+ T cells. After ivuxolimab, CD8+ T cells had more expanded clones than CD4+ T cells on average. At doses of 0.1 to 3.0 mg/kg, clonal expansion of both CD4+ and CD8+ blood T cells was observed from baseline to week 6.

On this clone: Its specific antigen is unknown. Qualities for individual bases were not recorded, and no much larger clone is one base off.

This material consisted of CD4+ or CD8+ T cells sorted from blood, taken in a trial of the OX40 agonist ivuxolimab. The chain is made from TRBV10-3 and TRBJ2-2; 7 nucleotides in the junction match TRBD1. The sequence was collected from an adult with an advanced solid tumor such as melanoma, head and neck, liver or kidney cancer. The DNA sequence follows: TGTGCCATCAGCACGGGACAGACGCGCCCCGGGGAGCTGTTTTTT. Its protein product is CAISTGQTRPGELFF.